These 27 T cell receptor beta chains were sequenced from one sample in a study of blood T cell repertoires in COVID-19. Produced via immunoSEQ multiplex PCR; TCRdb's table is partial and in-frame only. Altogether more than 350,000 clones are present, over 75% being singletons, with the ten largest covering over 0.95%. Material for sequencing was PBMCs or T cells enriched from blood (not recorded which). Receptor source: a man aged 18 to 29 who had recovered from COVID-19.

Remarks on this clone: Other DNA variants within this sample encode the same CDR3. CDR3 amino acids: CASSIGQGPYNEQFF. The CDR3 nucleotides are TGTGCCAGTAGTATCGGTCAGGGGCCCTACAATGAGCAGTTCTTC. This rearrangement joins TRBV19 to TRBJ2-1; maybe TRBD1 (6 bases). Trimming left V 3 bases short and J 2 bases short, with 11 bases between. The germline CDR1 and CDR2 sequences are LNHDA and SQIVND (reference sequence). The CDR3 runs to 15 residues.

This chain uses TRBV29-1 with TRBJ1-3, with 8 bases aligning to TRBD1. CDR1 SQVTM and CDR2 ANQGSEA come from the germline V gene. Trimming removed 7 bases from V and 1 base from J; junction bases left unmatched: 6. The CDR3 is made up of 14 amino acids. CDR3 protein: CSAGQGSSGNTIYF. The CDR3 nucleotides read TGCAGCGCTGGACAGGGATCGTCTGGAAACACCATATATTTT. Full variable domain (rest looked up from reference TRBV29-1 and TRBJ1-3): SAVISQKPSRDICQRGTSLTIQCQVDSQVTMMFWYRQQPGQSLTLIATANQGSEATYESGFVIDKFPISRPNLTFSTLTVSNMSPEDSSIYLCSAGQGSSGNTIYFGEGSWLTVV.

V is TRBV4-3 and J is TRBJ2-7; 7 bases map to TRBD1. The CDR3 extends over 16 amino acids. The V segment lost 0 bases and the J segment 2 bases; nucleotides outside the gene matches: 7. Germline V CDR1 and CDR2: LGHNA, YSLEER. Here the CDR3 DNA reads TGCGCCAGCAGCCAAGATATTGGGACAGTTCCCTACGAGCAGTACTTC. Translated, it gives CASSQDIGTVPYEQYF.

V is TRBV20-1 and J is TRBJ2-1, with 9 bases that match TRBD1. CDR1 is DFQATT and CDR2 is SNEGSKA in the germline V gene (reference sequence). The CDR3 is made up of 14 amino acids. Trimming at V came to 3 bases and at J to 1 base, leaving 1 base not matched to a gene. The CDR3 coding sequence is TGCAGTGCTAGTGGGACAGGGTCCTACAATGAGCAGTTCTTC. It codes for CSASGTGSYNEQFF.

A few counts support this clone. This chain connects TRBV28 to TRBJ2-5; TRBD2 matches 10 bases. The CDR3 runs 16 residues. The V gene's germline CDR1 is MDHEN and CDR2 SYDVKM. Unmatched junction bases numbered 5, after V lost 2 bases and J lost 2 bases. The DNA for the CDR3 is TGTGCCAGCAGTTTAACAGGAGCGGGAGGGCAAGAGACCCAGTACTTC. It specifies CASSLTGAGGQETQYF.

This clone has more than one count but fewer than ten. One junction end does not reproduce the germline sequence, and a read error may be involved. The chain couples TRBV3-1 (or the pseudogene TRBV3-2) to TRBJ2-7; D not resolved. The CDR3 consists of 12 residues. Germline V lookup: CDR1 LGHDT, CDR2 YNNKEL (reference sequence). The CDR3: CASSRVSNEQYF. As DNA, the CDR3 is TGTGCCAGCAGCCGCGTCTCCAACGAGCAGTACTTC.

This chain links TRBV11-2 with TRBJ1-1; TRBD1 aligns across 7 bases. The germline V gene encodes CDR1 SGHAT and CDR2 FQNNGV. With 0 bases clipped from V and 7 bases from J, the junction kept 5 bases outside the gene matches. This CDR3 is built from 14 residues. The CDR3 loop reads CASSLEYRGGEAFF. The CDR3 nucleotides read TGTGCCAGCAGCTTAGAATACAGGGGCGGTGAAGCTTTCTTT.

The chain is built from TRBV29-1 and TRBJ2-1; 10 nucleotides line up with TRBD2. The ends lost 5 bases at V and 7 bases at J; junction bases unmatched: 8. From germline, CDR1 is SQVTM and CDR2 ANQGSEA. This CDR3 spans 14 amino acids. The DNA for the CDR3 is TGCAGCGTTCACAGCGGGAGGGCCAGAAATGAGCAGTTCTTC. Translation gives CSVHSGRARNEQFF.

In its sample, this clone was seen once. CDR3: CASSLTSWGVTADTQYF. The CDR3 region has the DNA TGTGCCAGCAGCTTAACGTCGTGGGGGGTAACCGCAGATACGCAGTATTTT. The V gene is TRBV11-2, the J gene TRBJ2-3; D may be TRBD2 (6 bases). The V and J ends lost 2 bases and 4 bases respectively, with 19 bases between them. CDR1 and CDR2 (germline): SGHAT, FQNNGV. The CDR3 is 17 residues long. The complete variable domain, with remaining parts taken from reference TRBV11-2 and TRBJ2-3, reads EAGVAQSPRYKIIEKRQSVAFWCNPISGHATLYWYQQILGQGPKLLIQFQNNGVVDDSQLPKDRFSAERLKGVDSTLKIQPAKLEDSAVYLCASSLTSWGVTADTQYFGPGTRLTVL.

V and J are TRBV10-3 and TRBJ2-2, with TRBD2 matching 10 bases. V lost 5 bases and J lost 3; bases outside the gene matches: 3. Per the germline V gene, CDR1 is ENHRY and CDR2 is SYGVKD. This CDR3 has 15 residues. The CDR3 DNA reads TGTGCCATCAGTAGAGCGGGGGGGTACACCGGGGAGCTGTTTTTT. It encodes CAISRAGGYTGELFF.

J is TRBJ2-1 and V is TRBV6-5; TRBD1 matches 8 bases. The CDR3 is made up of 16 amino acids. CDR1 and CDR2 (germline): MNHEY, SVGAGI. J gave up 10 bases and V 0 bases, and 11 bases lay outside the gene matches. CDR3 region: CASSYSTGELLGEQFF. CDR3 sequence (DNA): TGTGCCAGCAGTTACTCGACAGGGGAGCTCCTAGGAGAGCAGTTCTTC.

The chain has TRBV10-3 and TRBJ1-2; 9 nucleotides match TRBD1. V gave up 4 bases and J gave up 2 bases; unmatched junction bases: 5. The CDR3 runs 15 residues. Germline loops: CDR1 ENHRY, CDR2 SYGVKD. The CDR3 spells CAISGGTGQNYGYTF. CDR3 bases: TGTGCCATCAGTGGAGGGACAGGGCAGAACTATGGCTACACCTTC.

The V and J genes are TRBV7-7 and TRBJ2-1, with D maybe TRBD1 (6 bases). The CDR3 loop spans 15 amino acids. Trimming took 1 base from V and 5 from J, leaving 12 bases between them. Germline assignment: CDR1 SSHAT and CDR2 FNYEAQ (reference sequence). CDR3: CASSLGRQGNNEQFF. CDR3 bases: TGTGCCAGCAGCTTAGGGCGCCAGGGGAACAATGAGCAGTTCTTC.

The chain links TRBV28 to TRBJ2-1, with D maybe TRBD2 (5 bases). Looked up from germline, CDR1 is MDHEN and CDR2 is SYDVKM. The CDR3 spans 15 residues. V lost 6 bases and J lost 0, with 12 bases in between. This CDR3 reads CASSEEDYSYNEQFF. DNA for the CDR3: TGTGCCAGCAGCGAGGAAGACTACTCCTACAATGAGCAGTTCTTC.

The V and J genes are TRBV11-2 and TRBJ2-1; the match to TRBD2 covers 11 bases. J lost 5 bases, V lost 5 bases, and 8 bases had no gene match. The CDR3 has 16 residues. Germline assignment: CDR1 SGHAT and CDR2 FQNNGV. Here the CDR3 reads CASSPPGLAANNEQFF. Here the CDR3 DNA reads TGTGCCAGCAGCCCACCGGGACTAGCGGCCAACAATGAGCAGTTCTTC.

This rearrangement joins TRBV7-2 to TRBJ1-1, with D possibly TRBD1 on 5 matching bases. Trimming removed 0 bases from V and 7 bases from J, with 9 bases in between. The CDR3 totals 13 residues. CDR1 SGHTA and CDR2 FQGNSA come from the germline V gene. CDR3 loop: CASSLAGQGEAFF. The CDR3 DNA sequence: TGTGCCAGCAGCTTAGCAGGCCAGGGTGAAGCTTTCTTT.

The CDR3 is CASSLWTDSSEQYF. The CDR3 DNA is TGCGCCAGCAGCTTGTGGACAGATTCTTCAGAGCAGTACTTC. This sequence joins TRBV5-1 and TRBJ2-7; D may be TRBD1 (6 bases). V was pared by 1 base and J by 7 bases, with 15 bases between. CDR1 and CDR2 (germline): SGHRS, YFSETQ. This CDR3 region has 14 residues.

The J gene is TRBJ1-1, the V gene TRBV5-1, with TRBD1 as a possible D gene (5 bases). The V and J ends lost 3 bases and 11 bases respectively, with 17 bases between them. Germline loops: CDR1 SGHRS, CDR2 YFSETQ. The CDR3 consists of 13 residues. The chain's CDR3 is CASSSQGLGLAFF. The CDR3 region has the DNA TGCGCCAGCAGCTCCCAGGGATTGGGGTTGGCTTTCTTT.

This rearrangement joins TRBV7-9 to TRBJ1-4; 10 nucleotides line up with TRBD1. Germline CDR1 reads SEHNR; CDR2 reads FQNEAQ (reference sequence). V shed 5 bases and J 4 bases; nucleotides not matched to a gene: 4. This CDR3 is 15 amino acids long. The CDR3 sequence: CASSQRDRGNEKLFF. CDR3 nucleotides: TGTGCCAGCAGCCAGAGGGACAGGGGTAATGAAAAACTGTTTTTT.

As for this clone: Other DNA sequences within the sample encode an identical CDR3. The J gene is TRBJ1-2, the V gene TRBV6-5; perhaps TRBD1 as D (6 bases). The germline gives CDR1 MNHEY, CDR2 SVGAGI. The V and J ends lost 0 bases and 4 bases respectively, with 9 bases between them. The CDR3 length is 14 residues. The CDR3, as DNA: TGTGCCAGCAGTTACTCTGGACAGTCCTATGGCTACACCTTC. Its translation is CASSYSGQSYGYTF.

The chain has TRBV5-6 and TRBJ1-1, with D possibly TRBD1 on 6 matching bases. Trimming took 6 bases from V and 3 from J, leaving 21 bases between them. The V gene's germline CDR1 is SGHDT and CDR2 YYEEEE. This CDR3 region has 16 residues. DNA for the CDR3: TGTGCCAGCATCTTAGGAACAGGGATTGGTTACACTGAAGCTTTCTTT. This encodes CASILGTGIGYTEAFF.

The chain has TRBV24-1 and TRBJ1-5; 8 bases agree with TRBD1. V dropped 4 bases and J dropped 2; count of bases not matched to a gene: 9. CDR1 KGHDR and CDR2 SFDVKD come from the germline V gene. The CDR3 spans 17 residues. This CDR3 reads CATSDQGARGGNQPQHF. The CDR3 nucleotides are TGTGCCACCAGTGACCAGGGGGCGCGAGGGGGCAATCAGCCCCAGCATTTT.

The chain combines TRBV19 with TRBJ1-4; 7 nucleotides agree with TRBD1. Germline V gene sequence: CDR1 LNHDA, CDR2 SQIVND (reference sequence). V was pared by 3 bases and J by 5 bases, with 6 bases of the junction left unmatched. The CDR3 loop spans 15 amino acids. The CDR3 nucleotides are TGTGCCAGTAGTATCTTGGACAGGAGAAATGAAAAACTGTTTTTT. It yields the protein CASSILDRRNEKLFF.

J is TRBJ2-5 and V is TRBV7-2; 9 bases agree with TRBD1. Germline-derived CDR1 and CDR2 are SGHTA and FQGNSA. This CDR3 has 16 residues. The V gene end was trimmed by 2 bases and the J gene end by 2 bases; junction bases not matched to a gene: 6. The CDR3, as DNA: TGTGCCAGCAGCTTATTAGGACAGGGGATTCAAGAGACCCAGTACTTC. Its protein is CASSLLGQGIQETQYF.

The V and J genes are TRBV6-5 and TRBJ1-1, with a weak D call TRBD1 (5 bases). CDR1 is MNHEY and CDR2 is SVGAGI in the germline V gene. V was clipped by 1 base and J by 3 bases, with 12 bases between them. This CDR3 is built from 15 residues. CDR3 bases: TGTGCCAGCAGTTACTACTTCTCGGGGGACACTGAAGCTTTCTTT. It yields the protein CASSYYFSGDTEAFF.

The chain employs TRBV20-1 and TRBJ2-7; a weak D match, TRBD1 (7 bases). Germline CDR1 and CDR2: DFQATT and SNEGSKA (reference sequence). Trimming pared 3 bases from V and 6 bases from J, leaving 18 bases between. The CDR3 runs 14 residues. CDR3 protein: CSASFPRGAREQYF. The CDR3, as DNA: TGCAGTGCTAGTTTTCCCAGGGGGGCCCGCGAGCAGTACTTC.

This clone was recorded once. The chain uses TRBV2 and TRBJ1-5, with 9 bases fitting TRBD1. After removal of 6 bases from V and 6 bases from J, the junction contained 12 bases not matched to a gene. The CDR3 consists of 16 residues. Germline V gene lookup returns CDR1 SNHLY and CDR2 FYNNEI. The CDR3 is CASRNGTGSLGQPQHF. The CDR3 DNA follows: TGTGCCAGCAGGAACGGGACAGGGAGTTTAGGTCAGCCCCAGCATTTT.